What follows are 2 T cell receptor beta chains derived from one specimen sequenced in a study of regulatory T cells in long-lasting Graves disease. To make TCR beta libraries, researchers used iRepertoire HTBI primers and Arm-PCR of CDR3 regions. Using its own MiXCR run on the multiplex PCR reads, TCRdb lists one record per CDR3 protein. The sample shows over 650,000 distinct CDR3 sequences, 25% to 35% of them seen only once. Stated time point: persistent/refractory GD, antithyroid drugs over 5 years with positive TRAb. Making the TCR library involved RNA that had been extracted from PBMCs. Sequences were derived from peripheral blood mononuclear cells (PBMCs), sampled when the disease was refractory, from a patient treated with antithyroid drugs. These TCRs come from a female donor with Graves disease.

This clonotype occurred a few times. This chain connects TRBV6-5 to TRBJ1-5; D is possibly TRBD1 (6 bases). V dropped 1 base and J dropped 5 bases, with 12 bases sitting between them. CDR1 is MNHEY, CDR2 SVGAGI, per germline. The CDR3 consists of 15 residues. The CDR3 nucleotides read TGTGCCAGCAGTTACTACCGGGACACATATCAGCCCCAGCATTTT. It translates to CASSYYRDTYQPQHF.

Points on this clonotype: The conserved closing phenylalanine or tryptophan is absent in this CDR3, likely reflecting a read error. The gene calls are TRBV12-3 or TRBV12-4 and TRBJ2-2; D is unresolved. The CDR3 sequence is 13 residues long. V was cut by 2 bases and J by 7 bases, with 8 bases left in between. In DNA, the CDR3 is TGTGCCAGCAGTTTACGGGTGAACGGGGAGCTGTTTTAT. Protein sequence: CASSLRVNGELFY.